The next 17 T cell receptor beta chains were all read from a single sample in a study of T cell responses to AZD1222 COVID-19 vaccine listed by TCRdb under 2021. Receptor libraries were prepared by the immunoSEQ multiplex PCR assay. Here the immuneACCESS table is served through TCRdb, limited to in-frame sequences with V and J called. Missing clones are a known gap in these copies; in checked studies unresolved V genes cover under half, and the rest lacks a known reason. The sample yields 120,000 or so clones; about 92% were counted once. 5% of the sample goes to the ten largest clones. The sample's time point, from its label and the paper: about 28 days (+/-7) after the second vaccine dose. The source material was peripheral blood, sampled 28 days after the second AZD1222 dose. These receptor sequences come from an adult who received the AZD1222 COVID-19 vaccine.

The chain has TRBV5-1 and TRBJ2-5; no reliable D call. The germline CDR1 and CDR2 sequences are SGHRS and YFSETQ. The CDR3 is 12 amino acids. The V end lost 1 base, the J end lost 2 bases, and 3 bases lay between the germline ends. The CDR3 region is CASSLQQETQYF. CDR3 DNA: TGCGCCAGCAGCTTGCAACAAGAGACCCAGTACTTC.

The V and J genes are TRBV7-7 and TRBJ2-5; no firm D call. The CDR3 has 14 amino acids. The V end lost 4 bases, the J end lost 5 bases, and 14 bases lay between the germline ends. The germline V gene encodes CDR1 SSHAT and CDR2 FNYEAQ (reference sequence). Here the CDR3 reads CASSSYLDGETQYF. DNA of the CDR3: TGTGCCAGCAGCTCCTACTTGGATGGGGAGACCCAGTACTTC.

V is TRBV29-1 and J is TRBJ1-1, with 7 bases matching TRBD1. CDR1 is SQVTM and CDR2 is ANQGSEA in the germline V gene. Unmatched junction bases numbered 7, after V lost 6 bases and J lost 6 bases. The CDR3 has 12 residues. The CDR3 DNA follows: TGCAGCGTGAAAAATGGACAGGCTGAAGCTTTCTTT. It translates to CSVKNGQAEAFF.

The chain is built from TRBV5-1 and TRBJ1-3; D is unresolved. In germline, CDR1 is SGHRS, CDR2 YFSETQ. The CDR3 spans 14 residues. Trimming shortened V by 8 bases and J by 0 bases, and 12 bases separated the two germline ends. CDR3 DNA sequence: TGCGCCAGTGCCGGGGAGTTCTCTGGAAACACCATATATTTT. It encodes CASAGEFSGNTIYF.

V usage is TRBV19 and J usage is TRBJ1-1; 8 nucleotides match TRBD1. Germline assignment: CDR1 LNHDA and CDR2 SQIVND (reference sequence). The CDR3 runs 15 residues. V was pared by 5 bases and J by 0 bases, with 5 bases of the junction left unmatched. The CDR3 sequence: CASSSPDRVNTEAFF. The DNA of the CDR3 is TGTGCCAGTAGTTCTCCGGACAGGGTGAACACTGAAGCTTTCTTT.

V usage is TRBV6-9 and J usage is TRBJ2-7; the D gene is possibly TRBD2 (6 bases). Trimming took 8 bases from V and 4 from J, leaving 18 bases between them. The CDR3 has 14 residues. Germline V gives CDR1 MNHGY, CDR2 SVAAGI. The CDR3 here is CASPLSAGLYEQYF. The CDR3 coding sequence is TGTGCCAGCCCATTGTCTGCGGGGTTATACGAGCAGTACTTC.

The sample holds a few counts of this clone. This rearrangement joins TRBV7-8 to TRBJ2-5; no reliable D call. This CDR3 region has 14 residues. V was clipped by 5 bases and J by 1 base, with 11 bases between them. In germline, CDR1 is SGHVS, CDR2 FQNEAQ. CDR3 amino acids: CASSVGRTQETQYF. In DNA form, the CDR3 reads TGTGCCAGCAGCGTAGGACGGACCCAAGAGACCCAGTACTTC.

The V gene is TRBV7-3, the J gene TRBJ1-1; D gene uncertain. The V end was cut by 0 bases, the J end by 1 base, with 6 bases between. The CDR3 spans 14 residues. CDR1 and CDR2 (germline): SGHTA, FQGTGA. The CDR3 here is CASSLTPGNTEAFF. CDR3 bases: TGTGCCAGCAGCTTAACTCCCGGGAACACTGAAGCTTTCTTT.

This clone was recorded a few times. This chain uses TRBV6-5 with TRBJ1-1; D gene ambiguous. Trimming left V 6 bases short and J 7 bases short, with 12 bases between. The CDR3 runs to 12 residues. From germline, CDR1 is MNHEY and CDR2 SVGAGI. In DNA, the CDR3 is TGTGCCAGCAGCCCAGCGGGAAATGAAGCTTTCTTT. Translated, it gives CASSPAGNEAFF.

The chain links TRBV5-1 to TRBJ2-2; D might be TRBD1 or TRBD2, each matching 6 bases. Trimming stripped 7 bases from V and 3 bases from J, with 19 bases between. The CDR3 length is 16 residues. Germline loops: CDR1 SGHRS, CDR2 YFSETQ. The CDR3 reads CASLKGGGIDTGELFF. The CDR3 bases are TGCGCCAGCCTCAAAGGAGGGGGAATAGACACCGGGGAGCTGTTTTTT. The complete variable domain, with remaining parts taken from reference TRBV5-1 and TRBJ2-2, reads KAGVTQTPRYLIKTRGQQVTLSCSPISGHRSVSWYQQTPGQGLQFLFEYFSETQRNKGNFPGRFSGRQFSNSRSEMNVSTLELGDSALYLCASLKGGGIDTGELFFGEGSRLTVL.

The J gene is TRBJ1-1, the V gene TRBV4-1; D possibly corresponds to TRBD1 (6 bases). Germline V gene lookup returns CDR1 MGHRA and CDR2 YSYEKL. V lost 1 base, J lost 4 bases, and 10 bases lay in between. The CDR3 runs to 14 residues. The CDR3 region has the DNA TGCGCCAGCAGCCAAGGGGACATCTTCACTGAAGCTTTCTTT. Amino acids: CASSQGDIFTEAFF.

This clone occurred a few times. The V call is TRBV5-5, the J call TRBJ2-7; TRBD1 matches 7 bases. Germline V gives CDR1 SGHKS, CDR2 YYEKEE (reference sequence). The CDR3 is 12 amino acids. Trimming at V came to 3 bases and at J to 7 bases, leaving 4 bases not matched to a gene. CDR3 coding DNA: TGTGCCAGCAGCTACAGGGGAAGGGAGCAGTACTTC. Its protein product is CASSYRGREQYF.

V usage is TRBV6-5 and J usage is TRBJ1-1; D not certain. Trimming cost V 11 bases and J 1 base, with 14 bases left between them. There are 13 residues in the CDR3. The germline V gene has CDR1 MNHEY and CDR2 SVGAGI. The CDR3 protein is CASSSLTNTEAFF. The DNA of the CDR3 is TGTGCCTCAAGCTCCCTAACGAACACTGAAGCTTTCTTT.

The genes are TRBV7-3 and TRBJ1-2, with TRBD1 matching over 7 bases. The trim removed 2 bases at V and 3 bases at J, leaving 3 bases unmatched. The germline CDR1 and CDR2 sequences are SGHTA and FQGTGA. This CDR3 spans 14 amino acids. The CDR3 DNA reads as TGTGCCAGCAGCTTAGGAGGGGGCGACTATGGCTACACCTTC. It yields the protein CASSLGGGDYGYTF.

The rearrangement links TRBV14 to TRBJ1-6; the D is unclear. CDR1 is SGHDN, CDR2 FVKESK, per germline. The CDR3 has 15 amino acids. V was cut by 0 bases and J by 7 bases, with 10 bases left in between. DNA for the CDR3: TGTGCCAGCAGCCAAGACGCCAGATGGAATTCACCCCTCCACTTT. Translating gives CASSQDARWNSPLHF.

The rearrangement uses TRBV7-9 and TRBJ2-3; the match to TRBD2 covers 9 bases. Trimming took 5 bases from V and 3 from J; bases not matched to a gene: 15. The CDR3 has 18 amino acids. CDR1 is SEHNR and CDR2 is FQNEAQ in the germline V gene (reference sequence). CDR3 sequence: CASSPDLYRTSETDTQYF. The CDR3 DNA is TGTGCCAGCAGCCCAGATCTATACAGGACTAGCGAGACAGATACGCAGTATTTT.

The rearrangement links TRBV7-8 to TRBJ2-7; D gene uncertain. The CDR3 sequence is 14 residues long. CDR1 is SGHVS, CDR2 FQNEAQ, per germline. Trimming took off 1 base at V and 4 bases at J, with 11 bases between the two ends. CDR3 in DNA: TGTGCCAGCAGCTTAGTTGGCCAGACTTACGAGCAGTACTTC. Residues: CASSLVGQTYEQYF.